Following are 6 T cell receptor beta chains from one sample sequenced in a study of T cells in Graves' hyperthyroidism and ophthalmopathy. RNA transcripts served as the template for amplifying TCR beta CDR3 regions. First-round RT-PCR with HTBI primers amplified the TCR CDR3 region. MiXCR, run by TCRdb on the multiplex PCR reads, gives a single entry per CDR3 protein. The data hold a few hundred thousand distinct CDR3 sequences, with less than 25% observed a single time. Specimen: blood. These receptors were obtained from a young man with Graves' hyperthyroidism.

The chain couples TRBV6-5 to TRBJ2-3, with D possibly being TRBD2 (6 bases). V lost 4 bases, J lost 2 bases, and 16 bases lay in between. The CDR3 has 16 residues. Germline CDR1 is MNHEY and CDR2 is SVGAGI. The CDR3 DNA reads TGTGCCAGCAGTTGGGGACTGACAGAAGACACAGATACGCAGTATTTT. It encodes CASSWGLTEDTDTQYF.

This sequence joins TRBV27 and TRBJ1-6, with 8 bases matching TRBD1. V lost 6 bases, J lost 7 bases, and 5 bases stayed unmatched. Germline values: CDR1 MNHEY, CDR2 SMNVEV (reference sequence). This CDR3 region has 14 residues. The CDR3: CASSWDRSNSPLHF. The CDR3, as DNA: TGTGCCAGCAGCTGGGACAGGTCAAATTCACCCCTCCACTTT.

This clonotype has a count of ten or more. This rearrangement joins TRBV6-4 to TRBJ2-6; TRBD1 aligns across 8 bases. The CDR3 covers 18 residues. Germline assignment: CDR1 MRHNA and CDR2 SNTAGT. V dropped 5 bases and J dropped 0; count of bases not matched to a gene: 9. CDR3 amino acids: CASSLRDRSSSGANVLTF. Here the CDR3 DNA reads TGTGCCAGCAGTCTCCGGGACAGGAGTTCCTCTGGGGCCAACGTCCTGACTTTC.

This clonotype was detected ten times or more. CDR3: CASSLSFWSSGGPWETQYF. CDR3 DNA: TGTGCCAGCAGTTTATCGTTCTGGTCTAGCGGGGGGCCGTGGGAGACCCAGTACTTC. The chain couples TRBV28 to TRBJ2-5; 11 bases match TRBD2. J was trimmed by 5 bases and V by 1 base; bases with no gene match: 15. This CDR3 has 19 residues. Germline lookup yields CDR1 MDHEN and CDR2 SYDVKM.

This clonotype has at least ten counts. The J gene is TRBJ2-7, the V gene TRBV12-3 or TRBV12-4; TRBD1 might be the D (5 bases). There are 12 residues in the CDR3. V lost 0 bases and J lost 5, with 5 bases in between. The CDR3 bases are TGTGCCAGCAGTTTAGCAGGGGACGAGCAGTACTTC. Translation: CASSLAGDEQYF.

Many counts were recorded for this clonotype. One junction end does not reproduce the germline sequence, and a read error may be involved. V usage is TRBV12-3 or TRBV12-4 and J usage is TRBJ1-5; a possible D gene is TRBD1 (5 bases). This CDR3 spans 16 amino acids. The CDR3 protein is CTSSLGRPWGNQPQHF. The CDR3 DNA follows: TGTACCAGCAGTTTAGGTCGCCCGTGGGGGAATCAGCCCCAGCATTTT.